Below are 5 T cell receptor beta chains sequenced from a single sample in a study of T-cell memory formation after mild COVID-19. TCRdb re-analysed the 5' RACE reads in MiXCR, keeping a single row per CDR3 protein. The sample lists about 120,000 distinct CDR3 sequences, about a fifth seen once, with roughly 40% in the top ten. Sample: PBMCs or a T cell subset sorted from them (not recorded which). The receptors here all came from a man younger than 30 who had mild COVID-19 (a few samples of this study predate the infection). Cell type and time point are not known.

The chain recombines TRBV3-1 with TRBJ2-1, with D maybe TRBD2 (6 bases). Germline CDR1 LGHDT, CDR2 YNNKEL (reference sequence). The length of the CDR3 is 11 residues. The CDR3: CASSGSGEQFF. The CDR3 DNA is TGTGCAAGCTCGGGAAGCGGGGAGCAGTTCTTC.

This clonotype was found a few times. The genes are TRBV7-6 and TRBJ1-1, with 12 bases aligning to TRBD1. Germline V gene lookup returns CDR1 SGHVS and CDR2 FNYEAQ. V gave up 6 bases and J gave up 5 bases; unmatched junction bases: 10. This CDR3 comprises 16 residues. In DNA, the CDR3 is TGTGCCAGCAGGCCGGGACAGGGGGCGTTGGCGACTGAAGCTTTCTTT. Translating it yields CASRPGQGALATEAFF. Together with reference TRBV7-6 and TRBJ1-1, the CDR3 gives the full variable domain: GAGVSQSPRYKVTKRGQDVALRCDPISGHVSLYWYRQALGQGPEFLTYFNYEAQQDKSGLPNDRFSAERPEGSISTLTIQRTEQRDSAMYRCASRPGQGALATEAFFGQGTRLTVV.

The chain combines TRBV14 with TRBJ1-6; D is unclear. This CDR3 has 17 residues. The germline gives CDR1 SGHDN, CDR2 FVKESK. Trimming pared 2 bases from V and 0 bases from J, leaving 11 bases between. The CDR3 DNA reads as TGTGCCAGCAGCCAACACACAGTACTCTCCTATAATTCACCCCTCCACTTT. Residues: CASSQHTVLSYNSPLHF. The full variable domain, with the rest looked up from reference TRBV14 and TRBJ1-6, is EAGVTQFPSHSVIEKGQTVTLRCDPISGHDNLYWYRRVMGKEIKFLLHFVKESKQDESGMPNNRFLAERTGGTYSTLKVQPAELEDSGVYFCASSQHTVLSYNSPLHFGNGTRLTVT.

In its sample, this clonotype was seen a few times. The rearrangement links TRBV11-2 to TRBJ1-1; D is perhaps TRBD1 (5 bases). From germline, CDR1 is SGHAT and CDR2 FQNNGV. V was cut by 4 bases and J by 11 bases, with 17 bases left in between. The CDR3 has 13 residues. CDR3 sequence reads: CASSSGWGPGAFF. The DNA of the CDR3 is TGTGCCAGCAGCTCCGGGTGGGGCCCCGGGGCTTTCTTT. Based on the CDR3 plus reference TRBV11-2 and TRBJ1-1, the full variable domain is EAGVAQSPRYKIIEKRQSVAFWCNPISGHATLYWYQQILGQGPKLLIQFQNNGVVDDSQLPKDRFSAERLKGVDSTLKIQPAKLEDSAVYLCASSSGWGPGAFFGQGTRLTVV.

The V gene is TRBV5-1, the J gene TRBJ2-3, with 9 bases matching TRBD2. Germline V lookup: CDR1 SGHRS, CDR2 YFSETQ. This CDR3 spans 15 amino acids. The V segment lost 4 bases and the J segment 3 bases; nucleotides outside the gene matches: 6. The CDR3 is CASSAGLAWTDTQYF. CDR3 nucleotide sequence: TGCGCCAGCAGCGCCGGACTAGCGTGGACAGATACGCAGTATTTT.